The sequence of this TCR beta chain was determined in a study of cytomegalovirus exposure and HLA in healthy donors. Study-level results: A later analysis showed HLA-associated TCR beta chains outstripping equally common others in clonal expansion.

Losses at the gene ends were 7 bases for V and 5 bases for J; bases not matched to a gene: 5. Germline CDR1 reads MNHEY; CDR2 reads SVGAGI. The CDR3 sequence is 14 residues long. This clone was found a few times. The antigen remains undetermined. Primers: 60 Vbeta forward and 13 Jbeta reverse. Clones were sequenced by immunoSEQ multiplex PCR, and TCRdb holds only the in-frame ones, with some missing. The table has 130,000 to 150,000 clones, 80% seen once. The receptor comes from a man aged 35-49 years in good health and CMV-seronegative. V gene TRBV6-5 combines with J gene TRBJ2-2; 9 bases fit TRBD2. The sample comprised PBMCs. This CDR3 reads CASIAGGRTGELFF. As DNA, the CDR3 is TGTGCCAGCATTGCGGGGGGGCGTACCGGGGAGCTGTTTTTT.